This entry describes one TCR beta chain. Antigen: not known. The data belong to a study of Graves' ophthalmopathy and Graves' hyperthyroidism. Study summary: Peripheral blood sampling preceded any treatment and occurred at initial diagnosis. Study observations and caveats: Clonotypes were expanded in thyroid at above 0.001 frequency, and most also appeared in blood. Ophthalmopathy could be told apart from stable hyperthyroidism by a 13-signature model (about 89% sensitivity, around 78% specificity).

CDR1 MRHNA and CDR2 SNTAGT come from the germline V gene. The junction had 24 bases not matched to a gene; V was cut back by 6 bases and J by 2 bases. The CDR3 has 21 amino acids. CDR3 regions of TCR beta were amplified from RNA transcripts. Scientists carried out first-round RT-PCR using HTBI primers and then a second-round multiplex PCR. Each CDR3 protein is one row after TCRdb ran MiXCR on the multiplex PCR reads. The sample records about 160,000 distinct CDR3 sequences, over 35% being singletons. Sequenced: peripheral blood. This TCR was sampled from a middle-aged woman with Graves' ophthalmopathy. The chain couples TRBV6-4 to TRBJ2-7, with 11 bases lining up with TRBD1. This CDR3 reads CASSDLEGTPDRGHSPYEQYF. The CDR3 bases are TGTGCCAGCAGCGATCTCGAAGGCACACCGGACAGGGGGCATAGTCCCTACGAGCAGTACTTC.